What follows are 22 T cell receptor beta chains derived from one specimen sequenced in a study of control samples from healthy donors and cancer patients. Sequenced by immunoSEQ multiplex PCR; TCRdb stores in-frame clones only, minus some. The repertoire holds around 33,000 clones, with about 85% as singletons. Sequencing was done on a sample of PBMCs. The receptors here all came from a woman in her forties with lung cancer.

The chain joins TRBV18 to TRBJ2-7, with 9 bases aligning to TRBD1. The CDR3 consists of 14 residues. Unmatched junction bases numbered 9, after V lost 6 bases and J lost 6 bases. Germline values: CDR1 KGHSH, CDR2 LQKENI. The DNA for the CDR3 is TGTGCCAGCTCCCCTTCCGGGACAGGGCTCGAGCAGTACTTC. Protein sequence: CASSPSGTGLEQYF.

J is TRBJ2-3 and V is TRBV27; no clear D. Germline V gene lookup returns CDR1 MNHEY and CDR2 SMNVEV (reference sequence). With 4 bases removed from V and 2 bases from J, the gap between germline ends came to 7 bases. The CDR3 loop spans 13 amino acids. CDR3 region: CASSWSNTDTQYF. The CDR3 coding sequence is TGTGCCAGCAGTTGGTCCAACACAGATACGCAGTATTTT.

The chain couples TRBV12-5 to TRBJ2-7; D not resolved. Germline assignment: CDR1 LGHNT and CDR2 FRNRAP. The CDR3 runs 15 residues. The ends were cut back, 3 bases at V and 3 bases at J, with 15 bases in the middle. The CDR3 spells CASGLGPGLVYEQYF. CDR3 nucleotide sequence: TGTGCTAGTGGTTTAGGACCTGGTTTAGTCTACGAGCAGTACTTC. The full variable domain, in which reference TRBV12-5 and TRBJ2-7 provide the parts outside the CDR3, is DARVTQTPRHKVTEMGQEVTMRCQPILGHNTVFWYRQTMMQGLELLAYFRNRAPLDDSGMPKDRFSAEMPDATLATLKIQPSEPRDSAVYFCASGLGPGLVYEQYFGPGTRLTVT.

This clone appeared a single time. The CDR3 DNA is TGTGCCAGCAGTTTTCGATTAGCGGGGGTCACGAACACCGGGGAGCTGTTTTTT. Protein product: CASSFRLAGVTNTGELFF. The chain employs TRBV7-6 and TRBJ2-2; 9 bases line up with TRBD2. With 6 bases clipped from V and 0 bases from J, the junction kept 11 bases outside the gene matches. This CDR3 has 18 amino acids. The germline CDR1 and CDR2 sequences are SGHVS and FNYEAQ. Using reference TRBV7-6 and TRBJ2-2 for the parts outside the CDR3, the full variable domain is GAGVSQSPRYKVTKRGQDVALRCDPISGHVSLYWYRQALGQGPEFLTYFNYEAQQDKSGLPNDRFSAERPEGSISTLTIQRTEQRDSAMYRCASSFRLAGVTNTGELFFGEGSRLTVL.

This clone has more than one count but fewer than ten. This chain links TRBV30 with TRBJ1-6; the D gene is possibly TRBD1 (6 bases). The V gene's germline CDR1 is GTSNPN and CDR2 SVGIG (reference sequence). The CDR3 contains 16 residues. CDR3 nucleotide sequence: TGTGCATTTCTCCTCCCAGGGGCGCTGGGCAATTCACCCCTCCACTTT. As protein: CAFLLPGALGNSPLHF.

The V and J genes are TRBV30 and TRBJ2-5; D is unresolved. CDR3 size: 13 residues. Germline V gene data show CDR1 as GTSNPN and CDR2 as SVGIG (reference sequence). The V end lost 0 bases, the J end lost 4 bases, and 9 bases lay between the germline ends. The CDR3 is CAWSVLAAETQYF. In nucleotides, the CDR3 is TGTGCCTGGAGTGTACTCGCGGCAGAGACCCAGTACTTC.

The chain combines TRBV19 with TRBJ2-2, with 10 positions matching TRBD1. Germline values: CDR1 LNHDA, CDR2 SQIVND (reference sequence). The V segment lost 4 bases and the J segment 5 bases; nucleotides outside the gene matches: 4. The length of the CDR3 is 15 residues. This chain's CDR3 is CASSKGTGVTGELFF. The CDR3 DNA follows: TGTGCCAGTAGTAAGGGGACAGGGGTTACCGGGGAGCTGTTTTTT.

CDR3 nucleotide sequence: TGTGCCAGCAGCTCCGGGACTAGCACAGATACGCAGTATTTT. It translates to CASSSGTSTDTQYF. V and J are TRBV11-2 and TRBJ2-3; possibly TRBD2 for D (6 bases). V gave up 4 bases and J gave up 0 bases, with 8 bases separating them. CDR3 length: 14 amino acids. The germline gives CDR1 SGHAT, CDR2 FQNNGV.

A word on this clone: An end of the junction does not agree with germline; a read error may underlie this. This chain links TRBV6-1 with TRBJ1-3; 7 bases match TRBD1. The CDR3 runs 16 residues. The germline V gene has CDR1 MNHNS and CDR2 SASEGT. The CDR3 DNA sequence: TGTGCCAGCAGGGAAGGGGGCGCGAGCTCTGGAAACACCATATATTTT. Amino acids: CASREGGASSGNTIYF.

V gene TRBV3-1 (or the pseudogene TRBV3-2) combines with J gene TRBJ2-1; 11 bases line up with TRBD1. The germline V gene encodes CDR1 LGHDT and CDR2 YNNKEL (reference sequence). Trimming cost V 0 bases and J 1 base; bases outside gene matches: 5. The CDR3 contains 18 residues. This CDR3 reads CASSQDLGTGGSYNEQFF. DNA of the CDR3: TGTGCCAGCAGCCAAGATCTTGGGACAGGGGGATCCTACAATGAGCAGTTCTTC.

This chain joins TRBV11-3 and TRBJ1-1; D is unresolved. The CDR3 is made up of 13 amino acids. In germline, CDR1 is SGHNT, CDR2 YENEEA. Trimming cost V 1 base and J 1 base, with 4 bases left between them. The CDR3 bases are TGTGCCAGCAGCTTAGGGACGAACACTGAAGCTTTCTTT. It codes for CASSLGTNTEAFF.

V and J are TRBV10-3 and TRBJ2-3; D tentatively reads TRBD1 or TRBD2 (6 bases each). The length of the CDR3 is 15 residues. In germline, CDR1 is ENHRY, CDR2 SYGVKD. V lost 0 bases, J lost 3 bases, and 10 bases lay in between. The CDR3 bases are TGTGCCATCAGTGAGTCGGGGGGCTGGACAGATACGCAGTATTTT. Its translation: CAISESGGWTDTQYF.

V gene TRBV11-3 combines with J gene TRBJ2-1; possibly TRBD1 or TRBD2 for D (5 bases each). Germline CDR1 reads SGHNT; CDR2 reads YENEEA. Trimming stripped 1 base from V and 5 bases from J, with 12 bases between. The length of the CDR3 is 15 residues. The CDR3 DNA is TGTGCCAGCAGCTTAGGAGGGACGCTTGACAATGAGCAGTTCTTC. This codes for CASSLGGTLDNEQFF.

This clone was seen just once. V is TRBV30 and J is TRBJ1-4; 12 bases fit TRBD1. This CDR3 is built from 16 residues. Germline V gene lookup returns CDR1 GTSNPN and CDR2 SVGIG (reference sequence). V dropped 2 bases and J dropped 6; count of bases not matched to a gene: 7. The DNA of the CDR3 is TGTGCCTGGAGTCGGGACAGGGGGCAAGAGGATGAAAAACTGTTTTTT. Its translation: CAWSRDRGQEDEKLFF.

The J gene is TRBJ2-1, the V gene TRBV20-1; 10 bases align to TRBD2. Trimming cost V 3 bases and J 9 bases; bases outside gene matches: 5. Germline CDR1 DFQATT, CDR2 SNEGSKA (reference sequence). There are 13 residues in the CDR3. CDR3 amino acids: CSASLAGAPEQFF. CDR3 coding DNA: TGCAGTGCTAGTCTAGCGGGGGCCCCTGAGCAGTTCTTC.

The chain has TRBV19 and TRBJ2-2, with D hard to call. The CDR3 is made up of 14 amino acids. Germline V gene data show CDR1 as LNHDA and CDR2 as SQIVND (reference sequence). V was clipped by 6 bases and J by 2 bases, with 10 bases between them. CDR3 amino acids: CASRLMLNTGELFF. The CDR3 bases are TGTGCCAGTAGGTTAATGCTTAACACCGGGGAGCTGTTTTTT.

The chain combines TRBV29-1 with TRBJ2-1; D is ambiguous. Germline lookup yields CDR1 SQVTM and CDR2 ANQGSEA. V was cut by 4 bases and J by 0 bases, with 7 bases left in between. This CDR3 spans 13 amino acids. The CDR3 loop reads CSVARSSYNEQFF. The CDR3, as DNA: TGCAGCGTTGCCCGGAGCTCCTACAATGAGCAGTTCTTC.

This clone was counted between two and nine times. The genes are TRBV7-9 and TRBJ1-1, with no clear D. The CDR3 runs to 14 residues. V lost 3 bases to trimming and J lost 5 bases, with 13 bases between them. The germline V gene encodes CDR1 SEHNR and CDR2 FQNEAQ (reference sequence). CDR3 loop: CASSFPPGLTEAFF. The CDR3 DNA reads TGTGCCAGCAGCTTCCCCCCGGGATTGACTGAAGCTTTCTTT.

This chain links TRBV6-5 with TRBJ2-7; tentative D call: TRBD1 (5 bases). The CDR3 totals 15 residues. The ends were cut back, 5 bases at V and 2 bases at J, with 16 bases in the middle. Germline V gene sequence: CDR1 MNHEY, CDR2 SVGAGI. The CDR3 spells CASSPDTWSPYEQYF. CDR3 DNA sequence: TGTGCCAGCAGTCCGGACACCTGGTCTCCCTACGAGCAGTACTTC.

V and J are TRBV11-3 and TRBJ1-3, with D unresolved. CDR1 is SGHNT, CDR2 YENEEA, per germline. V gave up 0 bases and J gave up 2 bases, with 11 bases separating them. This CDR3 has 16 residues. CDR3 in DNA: TGTGCCAGCAGCTTAGACAACCCCCGAACTGGAAACACCATATATTTT. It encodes CASSLDNPRTGNTIYF. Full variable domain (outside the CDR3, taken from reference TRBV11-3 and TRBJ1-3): EAGVVQSPRYKIIEKKQPVAFWCNPISGHNTLYWYLQNLGQGPELLIRYENEEAVDDSQLPKDRFSAERLKGVDSTLKIQPAELGDSAVYLCASSLDNPRTGNTIYFGEGSWLTVV.

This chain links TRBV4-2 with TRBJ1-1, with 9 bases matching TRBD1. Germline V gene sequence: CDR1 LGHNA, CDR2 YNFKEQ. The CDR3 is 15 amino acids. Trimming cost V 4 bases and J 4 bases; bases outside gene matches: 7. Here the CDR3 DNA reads TGTGCCAGCAGCCGGGGGACAGGGACGGTCACTGAAGCTTTCTTT. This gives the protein CASSRGTGTVTEAFF.

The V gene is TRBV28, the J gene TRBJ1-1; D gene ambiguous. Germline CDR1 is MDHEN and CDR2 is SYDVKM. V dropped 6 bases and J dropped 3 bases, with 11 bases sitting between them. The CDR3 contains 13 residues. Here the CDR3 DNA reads TGTGCCAGCAGAACCCGGCTGCACACTGAAGCTTTCTTT. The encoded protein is CASRTRLHTEAFF.